These 10 T cell receptor beta chains came from one sample sequenced in a study of human T cells and chemical hapten exposure. Extraction of total RNA was performed on unfractionated whole blood. Individual cDNA molecules received unique molecular identifiers in the library. Each CDR3 protein gets one entry after TCRdb re-called the reads with MiXCR. The sample carries 95,000 to 150,000 distinct CDR3 sequences, roughly 8.5% recorded once. Material: whole blood. Receptors were obtained from a human donor in good health. Some clones in this sample may be carry-over from other donors' samples.

The rearrangement links TRBV11-2 to TRBJ2-2, with D possibly called TRBD1 or TRBD2 (5 bases each). Germline-derived CDR1 and CDR2 are SGHAT and FQNNGV. V shed 1 base and J shed 4 bases, with 7 bases lying between them. The CDR3 is 14 amino acids. CDR3 nucleotides: TGTGCCAGCAGCTTAGGAGGGGTCACCGGGGAGCTGTTTTTT. It specifies CASSLGGVTGELFF.

This clonotype was seen at least ten times. This chain connects TRBV27 to TRBJ2-7; 7 nucleotides align to TRBD2. Germline V gives CDR1 MNHEY, CDR2 SMNVEV (reference sequence). The V and J ends lost 2 bases and 2 bases, in that order; junction bases with no gene match: 9. The CDR3 extends over 16 amino acids. CDR3 in DNA: TGTGCCAGCAGTTTAGGCTCGGGGGACTACACCTACGAGCAGTACTTC. Translated: CASSLGSGDYTYEQYF.

This clonotype was found a few times. This CDR3 reads CASSQDWQGDTIYF. The CDR3 region has the DNA TGCGCCAGCAGCCAAGATTGGCAGGGGGACACCATATATTTT. V gene TRBV4-3 combines with J gene TRBJ1-3; the match to TRBD1 covers 7 bases. Germline V gene data show CDR1 as LGHNA and CDR2 as YSLEER. The CDR3 is 14 residues long. The J segment lost 8 bases and the V segment lost 0 bases, leaving 4 bases of the junction unmatched.

This chain connects TRBV7-2 to TRBJ2-3, with 8 bases identical to TRBD2. CDR3 length equals 16 residues. The J segment lost 4 bases and the V segment lost 5 bases, leaving 11 bases of the junction unmatched. Germline CDR1 reads SGHTA; CDR2 reads FQGNSA. DNA of the CDR3: TGTGCCAGCAGCCCCGGCGGGACTAGTGGCGCAGATACGCAGTATTTT. Translated: CASSPGGTSGADTQYF.

This chain joins TRBV29-1 and TRBJ2-5; 12 bases map to TRBD1. This CDR3 region has 14 residues. Germline V gene lookup returns CDR1 SQVTM and CDR2 ANQGSEA. Trimming cost V 7 bases and J 4 bases; bases outside gene matches: 7. The CDR3 here is CSAAGQGARETQYF. The CDR3 DNA follows: TGCAGCGCTGCGGGACAGGGGGCCAGAGAGACCCAGTACTTC.

The chain couples TRBV20-1 to TRBJ2-7, with D tentatively TRBD2 (6 bases). This CDR3 has 15 residues. The germline CDR1 and CDR2 sequences are DFQATT and SNEGSKA (reference sequence). V dropped 1 base and J dropped 4 bases, with 17 bases sitting between them. CDR3 DNA: TGCAGTGCTAGAGCCCCGGGGGTCGAGGGATACGAGCAGTACTTC. Protein sequence: CSARAPGVEGYEQYF.

The CDR3: CASSPLAGPSNQPQHF. In nucleotides, the CDR3 is TGTGCCAGCAGCCCCCTTGCAGGGCCCTCTAATCAGCCCCAGCATTTT. V usage is TRBV7-2 and J usage is TRBJ1-5; D may be TRBD1 (5 bases). Germline assignment: CDR1 SGHTA and CDR2 FQGNSA. The CDR3 is 16 amino acids. The V end was cut by 5 bases, the J end by 4 bases, with 18 bases between. Filled out from reference TRBV7-2 and TRBJ1-5, the complete variable domain reads GAGVSQSPSNKVTEKGKDVELRCDPISGHTALYWYRQSLGQGLEFLIYFQGNSAPDKSGLPSDRFSAERTGGSVSTLTIQRTQQEDSAVYLCASSPLAGPSNQPQHFGDGTRLSIL.

This clonotype was observed a few times. V is TRBV12-3 or TRBV12-4 and J is TRBJ1-3; D ambiguous. The CDR3 has 14 residues. V lost 4 bases, J lost 2 bases, and 9 bases lay in between. The CDR3 sequence: CASSSLHAGNTIYF. CDR3 coding DNA: TGTGCCAGCAGTTCTCTCCATGCTGGAAACACCATATATTTT.

At least ten counts were recorded for this clonotype. The rearrangement uses TRBV29-1 and TRBJ2-7, with 10 bases fitting TRBD1. With 6 bases clipped from V and 7 bases from J, the junction kept 9 bases outside the gene matches. There are 13 residues in the CDR3. CDR1 SQVTM and CDR2 ANQGSEA come from the germline V gene. This CDR3 is CSVAGQGVDEQYF. Written as DNA, the CDR3 is TGCAGCGTGGCCGGACAGGGGGTAGATGAGCAGTACTTC.

This clonotype came up many times. The J gene is TRBJ2-7, the V gene TRBV12-3 or TRBV12-4; maybe TRBD1 (6 bases). V dropped 6 bases and J dropped 1 base, with 10 bases sitting between them. The length of the CDR3 is 13 residues. CDR3 nucleotide sequence: TGTGCCAGCAGGGACAGAAGGTCCTACGAGCAGTACTTC. This sequence encodes CASRDRRSYEQYF.